This T cell receptor beta chain was captured by sequencing in a study of control samples from healthy donors and cancer patients. Sequencing used immunoSEQ multiplex PCR; TCRdb keeps in-frame clones, though not all of them. This table holds about 12,000 clones, approximately 87% found once. The receptor was isolated from a male donor with melanoma. The sample taken for sequencing was formalin-fixed, paraffin-embedded tissue.

CDR3 residues: CASSPRAGFGTDTQYF. CDR3 coding DNA: TGTGCCAGCAGCCCTAGAGCGGGATTCGGCACAGATACGCAGTATTTT. This chain uses TRBV4-2 with TRBJ2-3; 7 nucleotides agree with TRBD2. The CDR3 is made up of 16 amino acids. Germline-derived CDR1 and CDR2 are LGHNA and YNFKEQ. The junction had 8 bases not matched to a gene; V was cut back by 4 bases and J by 1 base.